This entry is about one TCR beta chain. The target of this receptor is not known. No base qualities exist here, and no much larger clone lies one base off it. This specimen comes from a study of CD4+ T cells in melanoma (dated by TCRdb to between 2021 and 2024). Looking at the study overall: Neoantigen-specific CD4+ T cells in human melanoma were what the study investigated.

The donors were people with melanoma. General findings and caveats noted by the study authors: Diverse differentiation states were reported to be shown by neoantigen-specific CD4+ T cells in melanoma. The report described a correlation between neoantigen-specific CD4+ T cells and the function of CD8+ T cells, macrophages and B cells.

Library preparation was by the immunoSEQ multiplex PCR assay. This is the immuneACCESS table as TCRdb keeps it, with only in-frame sequences that have V and J called. A part of the clones is gone; compared with another copy, unresolved V genes explain less than half, and the rest is unexplained. A total of 7,500 to 10,000 clones appear in this sample, roughly three quarters of them only once. The top ten clones comprise about 20% of the sample. This receptor was taken from a human donor with melanoma. The sample comprised peripheral blood.

The CDR3 region reads CATSMGEPVYNEQFF. The nucleotides read TGTGCCACCAGCATGGGGGAACCAGTCTACAATGAGCAGTTCTTC. The chain couples TRBV15 to TRBJ2-1; the D segment may tentatively be TRBD1 or TRBD2, each giving 5 matched bases. In the germline V gene (reference sequence), CDR1 corresponds to LNHNV and CDR2 to YYDKDF. The V and J ends are trimmed by 4 bases and 3 bases, leaving 13 bases between them. The CDR3 covers 15 residues, taking in both the cysteine and the phenylalanine. Only the CDR3 portion is preserved as DNA: 45 bases, with reading frame beginning at the first base.